This TCR beta chain was recovered during a study of blood T cell repertoires in COVID-19 (dated by TCRdb to about 2020). Study-level background: Samples covering the acute and convalescent phases of COVID-19 were provided by collaborators in the United States, Italy and Spain. The repertoires were released in a freely available public database meant as a resource for research on the immune response to SARS-CoV-2. The prospective study material was composed of cDNA or gDNA derived from T cells, B-cell-depleted T cells, or PBMCs. A de-identified subject ID, COVID-19 status, age in years and sex were almost always included in the sample metadata. Deeply sampled blood TCRbeta repertoires from subjects exposed to, actively infected with, or recovered from COVID-19 were included in the dataset. HLA class I and class II types, where available, came from metadata supplied by the sample provider rather than from assay-based typing. The samples were drawn from two sources: the first 160 participants of the ongoing ImmuneRACE study, and 1,000 to 1,500 subjects contributed by 6 global collaborators.

A note on this clone: What antigen it recognizes has not been identified. Base qualities are not provided; no much larger clone lies one nucleotide away.

The collaborating institutions used their own protocols to collect whole blood in K2EDTA tubes. For TCRbeta analysis, collaborators shipped samples in one of three forms: frozen whole blood, isolated PBMCs, or DNA extracted from either of those sample types. Study-wide findings and limitations: The amount of clinical and demographic metadata varied by source and participant and was provided uncurated.

TCRbeta CDR3 regions were amplified from genomic DNA by means of the immunoSEQ Assay, a bias-controlled multiplex PCR. The authors' pipeline ran thus. The number of nucleated cells in each sample was estimated by amplification of reference gene primers within the assay. To quantify the absolute abundance of each unique TCRbeta CDR3 rearrangement, sequence reads were collapsed and filtered. Productive Simpson clonality was computed per sample as the square root of Simpson's diversity index over productive rearrangements. TCRdb retrieved this table from immuneACCESS and kept in-frame rearrangements only. Not all clones are present; in checked studies, unresolved V genes account for under half, and no reason is known for the remainder. V, J and clone size are taken as reported in that table, and D and trimming were inferred from the DNA itself. Counted in this sample were more than 200,000 clones; around 88% of them appeared once. The ten largest clones add up to roughly 7.8% of the sample.

From the germline V gene, CDR1 is SGHNT and CDR2 is YENEEA. Unmatched junction bases come to 13, with V trimmed by 3 bases and J by 6 bases. From the cysteine through the phenylalanine, the CDR3 covers 17 amino acids. The entry retains the CDR3 DNA only, 51 bases that are in frame from base 1. Sequences were obtained from peripheral blood. The TCR comes from a man aged 35 to 55 with active or convalescent COVID-19. The chain employs TRBV11-3 and TRBJ1-2; TRBD1 matches 10 bases in the middle. This receptor carries the CDR3 CASSFGWGPGTGDGYTF. The nucleotides read TGTGCCAGCAGCTTCGGTTGGGGACCCGGGACAGGGGATGGCTACACCTTC.